This TCR beta chain was sequenced during a study of siplizumab effects on memory and regulatory T cells. To note about this clone: No antigen is known for it.

The study assayed 95,000 to 100,000 TCR templates per sample. The method was immunoSEQ multiplex PCR; TCRdb's version includes in-frame clones alone and lacks a portion of them. The sample has tens of thousands of clones; more than 80% are singletons. V was cut by 4 bases and J by 6 bases, with 11 bases left in between. Germline assignment: CDR1 SGHNT and CDR2 YYREEE (reference sequence). This CDR3 has 13 residues. Study results and caveats: Sequences below about 10^-5 frequency were poorly captured. As a result, only a minor fraction of alloreactive clones mapped to unstimulated subsets. Proliferating siplizumab-cultured Tregs lacked confirmed suppressive function. Mean Treg-derived proportions of mappable alloreactive CD4+ clones were around 70% for siplizumab and roughly 30% for controls.

The material sequenced was CD8+ T cells sorted from blood. This receptor was taken from a human donor in good health. This chain connects TRBV5-4 to TRBJ2-1; D might be TRBD2 (6 bases). As DNA, the CDR3 is TGTGCCAGCAGCCCACATAGCGGCAATGAGCAGTTCTTC. The encoded protein is CASSPHSGNEQFF.